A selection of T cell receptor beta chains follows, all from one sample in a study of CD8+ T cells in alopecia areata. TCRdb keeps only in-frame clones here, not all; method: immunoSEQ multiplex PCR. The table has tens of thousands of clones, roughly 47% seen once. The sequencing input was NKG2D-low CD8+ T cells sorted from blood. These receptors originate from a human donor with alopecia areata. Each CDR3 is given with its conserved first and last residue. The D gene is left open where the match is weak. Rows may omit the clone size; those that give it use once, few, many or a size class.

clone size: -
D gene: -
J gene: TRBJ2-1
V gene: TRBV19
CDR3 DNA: TGTGCCAGTAACCCCCCTGGGGGCGAGCAGTTCTTC
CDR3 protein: CASNPPGGEQFF

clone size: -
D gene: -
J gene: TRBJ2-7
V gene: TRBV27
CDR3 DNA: TGTGCCAGCAGTTTTTGGGGGCGCGAGCAGTACTTC
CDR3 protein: CASSFWGREQYF

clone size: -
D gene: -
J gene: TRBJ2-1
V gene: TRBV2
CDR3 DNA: TGTGCCAGCAGTGAAGGAGTCAGTTGGATTGAGCAGTTCTTC
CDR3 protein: CASSEGVSWIEQFF

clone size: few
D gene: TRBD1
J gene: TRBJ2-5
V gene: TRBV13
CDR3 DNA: TGTGCCAGCAGCTTAGCCGGACAGGGACGGGAGACCCAGTACTTC
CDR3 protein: CASSLAGQGRETQYF

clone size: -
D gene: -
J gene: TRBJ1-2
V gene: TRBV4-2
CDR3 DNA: TGTGCCAGCAGCCAAGGGGGGGCGGACTACACCTTC
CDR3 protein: CASSQGGADYTF

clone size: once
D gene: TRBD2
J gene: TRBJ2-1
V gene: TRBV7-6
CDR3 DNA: TGTGCCAGCAGCTTAGAGGGTAGCGGGAGAGAGCAGTTCTTC
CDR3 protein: CASSLEGSGREQFF

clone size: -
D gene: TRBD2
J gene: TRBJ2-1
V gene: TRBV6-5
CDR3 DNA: TGTGCCAGCAGCTATCTAGCGGGGGGGTACAATGAGCAGTTCTTC
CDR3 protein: CASSYLAGGYNEQFF

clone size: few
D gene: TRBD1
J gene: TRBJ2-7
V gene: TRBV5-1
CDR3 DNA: TGCGCCAGCAGCGGGACAGGGGGCGAGGTCACCTACGAGCAGTACTTC
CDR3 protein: CASSGTGGEVTYEQYF

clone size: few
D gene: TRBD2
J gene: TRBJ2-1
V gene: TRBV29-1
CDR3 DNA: TGCAGCGTTGTTAGCGGGGGGATTTACAATGAGCAGTTCTTC
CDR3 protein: CSVVSGGIYNEQFF

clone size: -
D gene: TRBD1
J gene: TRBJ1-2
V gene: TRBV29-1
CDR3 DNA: TGCAGCGTTGACAAAGGGGGCTATAGCTACACCTTC
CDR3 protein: CSVDKGGYSYTF

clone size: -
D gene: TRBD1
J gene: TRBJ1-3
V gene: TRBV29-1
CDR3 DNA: TGCAGCGTTGAAGATCTTGGACAGGGTTCTGGAAACACCATATATTTT
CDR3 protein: CSVEDLGQGSGNTIYF

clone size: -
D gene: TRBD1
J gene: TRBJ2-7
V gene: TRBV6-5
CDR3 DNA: TGTGCCAGCAGTTACTCGAGACAGGGGGACTCCTACGAGCAGTACTTC
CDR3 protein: CASSYSRQGDSYEQYF

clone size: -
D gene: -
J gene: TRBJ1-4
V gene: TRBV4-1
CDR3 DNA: TGCGCCAGCAGCCAACCATCAGGGAGCGGGAGCGAAAAACTGTTTTTT
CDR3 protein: CASSQPSGSGSEKLFF

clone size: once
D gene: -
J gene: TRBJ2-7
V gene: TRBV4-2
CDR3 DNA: TGTGCCAGCAGCCAAAGGTCCTGGATGGACGAGCAGTACTTC
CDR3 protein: CASSQRSWMDEQYF

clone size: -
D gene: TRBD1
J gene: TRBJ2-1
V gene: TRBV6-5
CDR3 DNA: TGTGCCAGCAGTTATGGGCAGGGGGACTACAATGAGCAGTTCTTC
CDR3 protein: CASSYGQGDYNEQFF

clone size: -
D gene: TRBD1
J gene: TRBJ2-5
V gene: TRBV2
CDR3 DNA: TGTGCCAGCAGCGGACAGGGTTACCAAGAGACCCAGTACTTC
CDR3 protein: CASSGQGYQETQYF

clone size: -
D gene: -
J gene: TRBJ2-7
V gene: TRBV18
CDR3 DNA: TGTGCCAGCTCACCCTCGCCGGGCCACGAGCAGTACTTC
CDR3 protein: CASSPSPGHEQYF

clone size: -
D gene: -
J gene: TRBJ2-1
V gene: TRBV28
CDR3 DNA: TGTGCCAGCAGTTCCTACAATGAGCAGTTCTTC
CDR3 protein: CASSSYNEQFF

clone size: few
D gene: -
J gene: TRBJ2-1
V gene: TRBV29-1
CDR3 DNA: TGCAGCGTTGATCCAGGGGTCAATGAGCAGTTCTTC
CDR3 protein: CSVDPGVNEQFF

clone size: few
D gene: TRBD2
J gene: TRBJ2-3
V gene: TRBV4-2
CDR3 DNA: TGTGCCAGCAGCCCAGAGGCGGGAGGGTACCCAGATACGCAGTATTTT
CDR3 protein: CASSPEAGGYPDTQYF

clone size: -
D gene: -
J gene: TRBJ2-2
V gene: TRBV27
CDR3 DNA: TGTGCCAGCAGTTGGGGTGTGGGTGGCGGGGAGCTGTTTTTT
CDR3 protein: CASSWGVGGGELFF

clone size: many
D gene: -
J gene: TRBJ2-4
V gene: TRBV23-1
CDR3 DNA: TGCGCCAGCTTCACAGCCAACCTAGCCAAAAACATTCAGTACTTC
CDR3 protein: CASFTANLAKNIQYF

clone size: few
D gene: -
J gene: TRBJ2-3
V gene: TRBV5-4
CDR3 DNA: TGTGCCAGCAGCCAGAAAGGGAGTCTCACAGATACGCAGTATTTT
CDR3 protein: CASSQKGSLTDTQYF

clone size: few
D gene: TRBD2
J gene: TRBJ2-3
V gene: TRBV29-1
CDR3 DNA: TGCAGCGTTACGGGAGGGCGAGATACGCAGTATTTT
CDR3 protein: CSVTGGRDTQYF

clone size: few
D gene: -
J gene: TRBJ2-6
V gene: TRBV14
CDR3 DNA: TGTGCCAGCAGCCACCGTCATGTGGGCTCTGGGGCCAACGTCCTGACTTTC
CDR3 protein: CASSHRHVGSGANVLTF

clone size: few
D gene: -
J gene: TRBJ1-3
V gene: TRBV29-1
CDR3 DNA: TGCAGCGTTGACTGCCAAATCTCTGGAAACACCATATATTTT
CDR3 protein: CSVDCQISGNTIYF

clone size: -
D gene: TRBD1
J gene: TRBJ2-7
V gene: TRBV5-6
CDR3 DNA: TGTGCCAGCAGCTTGGCCGGGACAGGGGGCGAGCAGTACTTC
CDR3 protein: CASSLAGTGGEQYF

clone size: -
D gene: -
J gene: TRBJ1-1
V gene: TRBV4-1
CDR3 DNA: TGCGCCAGCAGACAAGGGATGGGGGGCACTGAAGCTTTCTTT
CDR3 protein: CASRQGMGGTEAFF

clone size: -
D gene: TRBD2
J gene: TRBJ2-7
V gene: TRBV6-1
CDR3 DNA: TGTGCCAGCACCTCTGGGGGGAGGGCCTCCTACGAGCAGTACTTC
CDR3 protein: CASTSGGRASYEQYF

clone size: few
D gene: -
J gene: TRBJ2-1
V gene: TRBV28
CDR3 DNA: TGTGCCAGCAGCCCTTACAATGAGCAGTTCTTC
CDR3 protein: CASSPYNEQFF

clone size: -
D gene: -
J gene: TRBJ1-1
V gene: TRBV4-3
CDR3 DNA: TGCGCCAGCAGCCAAGAAAGGCAGTTCGACCTAGCTTTCTTT
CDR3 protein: CASSQERQFDLAFF

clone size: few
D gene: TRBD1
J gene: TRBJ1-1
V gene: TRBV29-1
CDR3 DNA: TGCAGCGTACCGAACTGGGACAGGGGAGACACTGAAGCTTTCTTT
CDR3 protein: CSVPNWDRGDTEAFF

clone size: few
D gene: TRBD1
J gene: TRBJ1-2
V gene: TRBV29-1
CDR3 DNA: TGCAGCGTCCGGGACAGACAGACCTATGGCTACACCTTC
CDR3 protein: CSVRDRQTYGYTF

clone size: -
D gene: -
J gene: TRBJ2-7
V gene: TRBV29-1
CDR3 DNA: TGCAGCGTTCTTTTCGGACCCCAGGGGGAGCAGTACTTC
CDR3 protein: CSVLFGPQGEQYF

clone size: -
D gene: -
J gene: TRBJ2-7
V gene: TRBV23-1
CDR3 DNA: TGCGCCAGCAGTAATAAGGGGGAGCTCCAGCAGTACTTC
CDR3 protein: CASSNKGELQQYF

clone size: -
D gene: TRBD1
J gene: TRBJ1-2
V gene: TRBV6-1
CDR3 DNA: TGTGCCAGCAGCGAATTAAACCTCCGGGACAGGGGCAGGAACTATGGCTACACCTTC
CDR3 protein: CASSELNLRDRGRNYGYTF

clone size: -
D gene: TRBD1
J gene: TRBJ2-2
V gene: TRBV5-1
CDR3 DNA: TGCGCCAGCAGCCCCTATCGGGACAGGGGGAATGACGGGGAGCTGTTTTTT
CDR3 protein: CASSPYRDRGNDGELFF

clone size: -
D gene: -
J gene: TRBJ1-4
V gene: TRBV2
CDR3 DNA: TGTGCCAGCAGTGAAGGGGCGGGGGGCCGAGAGGAAAAACTGTTTTTT
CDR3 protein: CASSEGAGGREEKLFF

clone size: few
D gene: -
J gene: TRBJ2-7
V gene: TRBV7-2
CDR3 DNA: TGTGCCAGCAGCTTATCTGGAGCCTACGAGCAGTACTTC
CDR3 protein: CASSLSGAYEQYF

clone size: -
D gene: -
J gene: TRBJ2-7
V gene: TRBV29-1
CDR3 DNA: TGCAGCGTAGAAACCGTCAGACAAGAGCAGTACTTC
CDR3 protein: CSVETVRQEQYF